These 28 T cell receptor gamma chains were all obtained from the same sample, sequenced in a study of intestinal T cells in coeliac disease. Using roughly 200 ng of biopsy DNA, TRG was amplified with LymphoTrack primers. TCRdb repeated clone calling on the multiplex PCR reads with CATT. This table holds about 610 gamma-chain clones, over 50% found once. Genomic DNA came from ten 5-µm formalin-fixed paraffin-embedded scrolls per case. The sequenced sample was a duodenal biopsy. These receptors were obtained from a human donor who served as a control with a normal duodenal biopsy, not a healthy volunteer.

This chain connects TRGV2 to TRGJP2. Trimming removed 0 bases from V and 4 bases from J; junction bases left unmatched: 14. CDR3 length: 18 amino acids. Germline assignment: CDR1 EGSNGY and CDR2 YDSYNSKV. DNA of the CDR3: TGTGCCACCTGGGACGGGGAGGGATATATGGATAGTGATTGGATCAAGACGTTT. Its translation: CATWDGEGYMDSDWIKTF.

The chain links TRGV2 to TRGJP2. The CDR3 spans 15 residues. Germline-derived CDR1 and CDR2 are EGSNGY and YDSYNSKV. V was pared by 10 bases and J by 5 bases, with 16 bases of the junction left unmatched. CDR3 loop: CATGREMGSDWIKTF. The CDR3 DNA sequence: TGTGCCACTGGACGGGAGATGGGGAGTGATTGGATCAAGACGTTT.

The rearrangement joins TRGV5 to TRGJ1 or TRGJ2. CDR1 VINAFY and CDR2 YDVSNSKD come from the germline V gene. V dropped 0 bases and J dropped 10; count of bases not matched to a gene: 12. The CDR3 contains 14 residues. CDR3 sequence reads: CATWDRSVIIKKLF. The CDR3 DNA follows: TGTGCCACCTGGGACAGGTCAGTTATTATAAAGAAACTCTTT.

V and J are TRGV3 and TRGJ1 or TRGJ2. The CDR3 runs to 13 residues. The germline CDR1 and CDR2 sequences are VTNTFY and YDVSTARD (reference sequence). The ends lost 6 bases at V and 4 bases at J; junction bases unmatched: 9. The CDR3 reads CATWTARYYKKLF. The CDR3 DNA sequence: TGTGCCACCTGGACAGCCCGCTATTATAAGAAACTCTTT.

About this clone itself: TCRdb's protein, taken from a much larger clone, differs from this DNA's translation at residue 5, likely owing to a read error; the protein displayed comes from the DNA. V usage is TRGV3 and J usage is TRGJ1 or TRGJ2. Germline CDR1 and CDR2: VTNTFY and YDVSTARD (reference sequence). The CDR3 loop spans 13 amino acids. Trimming cost V 5 bases and J 2 bases; bases outside gene matches: 6. The CDR3 DNA reads as TGTGCCACCTGGGGCCCTTATTATTATAAGAAACTCTTT. Translated: CATWGPYYYKKLF.

This clone was observed a few times. A much larger clone differs from this one at a single base, so this may be a read error. This specimen includes other DNA sequences encoding the same CDR3. This chain links TRGV11 with TRGJ1 or TRGJ2. TRGV11 is identified as an open reading frame with a role that is uncertain. The CDR3 runs to 15 residues. For the CDR3, the DNA is TGTGCCTGCTGGCCCAGCCGGAGGGGTTATTATAAGAAACTCTTC. Protein: CACWPSRRGYYKKLF.

This clone turned up a few times. This chain uses TRGV2 with TRGJP2. CDR1 EGSNGY and CDR2 YDSYNSKV come from the germline V gene. The CDR3 has 16 amino acids. Germline trimming cut 0 bases from V and 5 bases from J; bases unmatched to any gene: 9. Here the CDR3 reads CATWDGEMGSDWIKTF. CDR3 bases: TGTGCCACCTGGGACGGGGAGATGGGGAGTGATTGGATCAAGACGTTT.

This clone is large in the sample. The sample holds other DNA sequences that translate to the same CDR3. This chain's CDR3 is CALWEVRVFYYKKLF. Here the CDR3 DNA reads TGTGCCTTGTGGGAGGTGCGGGTATTTTATTATAAGAAACTCTTT. The chain employs TRGV9 and TRGJ1 or TRGJ2. CDR1 is GITISATS, CDR2 ISYDGTV, per germline (reference sequence). The CDR3 runs 15 residues. Trimming took 0 bases from V and 3 from J; bases not matched to a gene: 8.

This clone was counted only a few times. The chain couples TRGV10 to TRGJ1 or TRGJ2. TRGV10 is an ORF, with its function uncertain. CDR3 length: 13 amino acids. V lost 8 bases and J lost 4; bases outside the gene matches: 9. The CDR3 loop is CAAWSGGYYKKLF. The CDR3 DNA reads TGTGCTGCGTGGAGTGGGGGATATTATAAGAAACTCTTT.

Within the sample, this clone is large. The chain combines TRGV4 with TRGJ1 or TRGJ2. Germline CDR1 and CDR2: EGSTGY and YDSYTSSV. The length of the CDR3 is 12 residues. The trim removed 0 bases at V and 6 bases at J, leaving 2 bases unmatched. The DNA for the CDR3 is TGTGCCACCTGGGATGGGCCTTATAAGAAACTCTTT. It yields the protein CATWDGPYKKLF.

By its share, this clone is hyperexpanded. The chain carries TRGV4 and TRGJ1 or TRGJ2. The CDR3 consists of 15 residues. Germline loops: CDR1 EGSTGY, CDR2 YDSYTSSV. With 0 bases clipped from V and 7 bases from J, the junction kept 12 bases outside the gene matches. The CDR3 is CATWDGLLRKYKKLF. The CDR3 coding sequence is TGTGCCACCTGGGATGGGCTTTTGAGGAAGTATAAGAAACTCTTT.

The rearrangement joins TRGV4 to TRGJP1. Losses at the gene ends were 12 bases for V and 1 base for J; bases not matched to a gene: 17. CDR3 length equals 16 residues. CDR1 and CDR2 (germline): EGSTGY, YDSYTSSV. The CDR3 region has the DNA TGTGCCCACCTGGGATGCGAAATTACCACTGGTTGGTTCAAGATATTT. Residues: CAHLGCEITTGWFKIF.

V is TRGV8 and J is TRGJP2. This CDR3 has 18 amino acids. Germline loops: CDR1 VENAVY, CDR2 YDSYNSRV. V lost 5 bases, J lost 6 bases, and 21 bases stayed unmatched. The CDR3 nucleotides read TGTGCCACCTGGGTCCGTCCGACTAGGGGAGTAGGTGATTGGATCAAGACGTTT. Translating gives CATWVRPTRGVGDWIKTF.

This clone was observed a handful of times. V is TRGV10 and J is TRGJ1 or TRGJ2. TRGV10 falls under the ORF class, with uncertain function. V lost 8 bases to trimming and J lost 3 bases; unmatched junction nucleotides: 8. This CDR3 region has 13 residues. CDR3 loop: CAAWIPRYYKKLF. The CDR3 coding sequence is TGTGCTGCGTGGATTCCCCGTTATTATAAGAAACTCTTT.

J is TRGJP2 and V is TRGV8. The germline CDR1 and CDR2 sequences are VENAVY and YDSYNSRV. The ends lost 5 bases at V and 1 base at J; junction bases unmatched: 7. The CDR3 spans 15 residues. The CDR3 nucleotides read TGTGCCACCTGGGTACCTAGTAGTAGTGATTGGATCAAGACGTTT. It encodes CATWVPSSSDWIKTF.

About this clone itself: At one end, the junction sequence differs from germline, possibly due to a read error. This chain uses TRGV4 with TRGJ1 or TRGJ2. The CDR3 is made up of 14 amino acids. The V gene's germline CDR1 is EGSTGY and CDR2 YDSYTSSV. This CDR3 is CATWGGRGKGKKLF. DNA of the CDR3: TGTGCCACCTGGGGTGGGCGAGGGAAAGGTAAGAAACTCTTT.

This clone was observed a handful of times. This chain connects TRGV2 to TRGJP2. J lost 8 bases, V lost 12 bases, and 18 bases had no gene match. Germline loops: CDR1 EGSNGY, CDR2 YDSYNSKV. The CDR3 spans 14 residues. CDR3 sequence (DNA): TGTGCCGACCTGGGACGGGCGGGGGATTGGATCAAGACGTTT. Its protein is CADLGRAGDWIKTF.

The chain carries TRGV4 and TRGJ1 or TRGJ2. The junction had 6 bases not matched to a gene; V was cut back by 2 bases and J by 8 bases. The CDR3 contains 12 residues. Germline V gene lookup returns CDR1 EGSTGY and CDR2 YDSYTSSV. Here the CDR3 reads CATWDVPDKKLF. In nucleotides, the CDR3 is TGTGCCACCTGGGATGTTCCCGATAAGAAACTCTTT.

The chain joins TRGV10 to TRGJ1 or TRGJ2. TRGV10 counts as an open reading frame of uncertain function. V lost 8 bases, J lost 2 bases, and 16 bases stayed unmatched. The CDR3 totals 16 residues. The CDR3 sequence: CAAWEDKLIDYYKKLF. DNA of the CDR3: TGTGCTGCGTGGGAAGACAAACTAATCGATTATTATAAGAAACTCTTT.

This clone was counted a few times. TCRdb's entry gives the protein of a much larger clone, which mismatches this DNA's translation at residue 4, likely from a read error; the protein reported here is translated from the DNA. The chain joins TRGV2 to TRGJ1 or TRGJ2. Germline V CDR1 and CDR2: EGSNGY, YDSYNSKV. The J segment lost 12 bases and the V segment lost 10 bases, leaving 15 bases of the junction unmatched. The CDR3 runs to 11 residues. The CDR3 here is CATRDPGGKLF. CDR3 DNA sequence: TGTGCCACTCGGGATCCCGGAGGGAAACTCTTT.

CDR3 in DNA: TGTGCCACCTGGGATAGTGAGGCGAATTATAAGAAACTCTTT. It codes for CATWDSEANYKKLF. The J gene is TRGJ1 or TRGJ2, the V gene TRGV4. This CDR3 is 14 amino acids long. V shed 3 bases and J 5 bases; nucleotides not matched to a gene: 10. In germline, CDR1 is EGSTGY, CDR2 YDSYTSSV.

The J gene is TRGJ1 or TRGJ2, the V gene TRGV10. TRGV10 has ORF status, its function being uncertain. This CDR3 has 12 amino acids. Trimming removed 8 bases from V and 10 bases from J; junction bases left unmatched: 12. For the CDR3, the DNA is TGTGCTGCGTGGGAAAGGACCATAAAGAAACTCTTT. As protein: CAAWERTIKKLF.

This clone is hyperexpanded by share. This sequence joins TRGV10 and TRGJ1 or TRGJ2. TRGV10 is marked as an open reading frame, function uncertain. V shed 8 bases and J 8 bases; nucleotides not matched to a gene: 7. There are 11 residues in the CDR3. Here the CDR3 reads CAAWDPNKKLF. DNA for the CDR3: TGTGCTGCGTGGGATCCCAATAAGAAACTCTTT.

J is TRGJ1 or TRGJ2 and V is TRGV9. The better agreement between TRGJP1 and the DNA end casts doubt on the J call. The germline CDR1 and CDR2 sequences are GITISATS and ISYDGTV (reference sequence). This CDR3 spans 10 amino acids. The CDR3 spells CALWEVWKIF. CDR3 in DNA: TGTGCCTTGTGGGAGGTGTGGAAGATATTT.

This clone was seen more than once but under ten times. The gene calls are TRGV2 and TRGJ1 or TRGJ2. Germline values: CDR1 EGSNGY, CDR2 YDSYNSKV. This CDR3 is 12 amino acids long. Losses at the gene ends were 0 bases for V and 9 bases for J; bases not matched to a gene: 5. The CDR3 region has the DNA TGTGCCACCTGGGACGGGGCGCGTAAGAAACTCTTT. Translated: CATWDGARKKLF.

This clone was counted only a few times. This chain joins TRGV4 and TRGJP1. After removal of 2 bases from V and 1 base from J, the junction contained 7 bases not matched to a gene. In germline, CDR1 is EGSTGY, CDR2 YDSYTSSV. This CDR3 spans 16 amino acids. CDR3 sequence (DNA): TGTGCCACCTGGGATGCGAAATTTACCACTGGTTGGTTCAAGATATTT. The encoded protein is CATWDAKFTTGWFKIF.

This clone has only a few counts. The V and J genes are TRGV3 and TRGJ1 or TRGJ2. In germline, CDR1 is VTNTFY, CDR2 YDVSTARD (reference sequence). The CDR3 has 11 residues. Trimming took 12 bases from V and 5 from J; bases not matched to a gene: 10. This chain's CDR3 is CADLGDYKKLF. For the CDR3, the DNA is TGTGCCGACCTGGGCGATTATAAGAAACTCTTT.

This clone ranks as large. The rearrangement links TRGV8 to TRGJ1 or TRGJ2. V trimming: 3 bases; J trimming: 1 base; junction bases outside the gene matches: 9. Per the germline V gene, CDR1 is VENAVY and CDR2 is YDSYNSRV. The CDR3 has 15 amino acids. The CDR3 protein is CATWDGLTNYYKKLF. CDR3 DNA: TGTGCCACCTGGGATGGGCTCACTAATTATTATAAGAAACTCTTT.